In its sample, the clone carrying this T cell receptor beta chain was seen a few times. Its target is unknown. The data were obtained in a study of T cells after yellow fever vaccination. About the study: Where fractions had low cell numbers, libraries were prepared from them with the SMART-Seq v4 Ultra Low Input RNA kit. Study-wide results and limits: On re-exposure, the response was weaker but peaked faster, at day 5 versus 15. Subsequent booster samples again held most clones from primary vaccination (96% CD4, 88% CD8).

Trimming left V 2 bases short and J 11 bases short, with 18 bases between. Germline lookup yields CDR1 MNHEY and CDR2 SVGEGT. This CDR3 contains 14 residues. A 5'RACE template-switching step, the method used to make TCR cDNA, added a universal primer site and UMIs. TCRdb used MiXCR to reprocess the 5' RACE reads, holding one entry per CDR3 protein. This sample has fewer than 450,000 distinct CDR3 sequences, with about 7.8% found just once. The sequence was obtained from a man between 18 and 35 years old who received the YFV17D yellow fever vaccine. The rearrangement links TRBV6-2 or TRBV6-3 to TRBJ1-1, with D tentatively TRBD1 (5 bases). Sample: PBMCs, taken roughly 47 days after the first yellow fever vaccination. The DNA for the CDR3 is TGTGCCAGCAGTTACCCGGGACGCGGTGTATGGGCTTTCTTT. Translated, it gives CASSYPGRGVWAFF.